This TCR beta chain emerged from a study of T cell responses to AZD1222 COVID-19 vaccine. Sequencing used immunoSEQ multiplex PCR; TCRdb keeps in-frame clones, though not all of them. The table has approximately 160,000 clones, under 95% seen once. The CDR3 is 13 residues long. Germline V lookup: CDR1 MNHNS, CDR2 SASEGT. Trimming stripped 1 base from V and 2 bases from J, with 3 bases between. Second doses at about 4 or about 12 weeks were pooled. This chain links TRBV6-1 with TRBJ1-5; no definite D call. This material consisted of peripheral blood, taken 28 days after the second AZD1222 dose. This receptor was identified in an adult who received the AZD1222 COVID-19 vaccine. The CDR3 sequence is CASSEVGNQPQHF. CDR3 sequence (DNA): TGTGCCAGCAGTGAAGTAGGCAATCAGCCCCAGCATTTT.